Following are 27 T cell receptor beta chains from one sample sequenced in a study of blood T cell repertoires in COVID-19 (dated by TCRdb to the early 2020s). Libraries came from the immunoSEQ multiplex PCR assay. Entries here come from immuneACCESS through TCRdb and include only in-frame sequences with V and J called. Some clones fail to appear in such tables; in the studies checked, an unresolved V gene covers under half of the shortfall, and the cause of the remainder is unknown. A total of approximately 210,000 clones appear in this sample, roughly 90% of them only once. 5% to 7.5% of the sample rests with the top ten. Sequencing was performed on peripheral blood. The receptor source for this set is a woman between 40 and 55 years old who had recovered from COVID-19.

J is TRBJ2-4 and V is TRBV7-2; no clear D gene. Trimming pared 0 bases from V and 6 bases from J, leaving 9 bases between. The CDR3 is 14 amino acids. Germline assignment: CDR1 SGHTA and CDR2 FQGNSA. The CDR3 is CASSLAHSSNIQYF. The CDR3 bases are TGTGCCAGCAGCTTAGCACACAGCTCAAACATTCAGTACTTC. Full variable domain (rest looked up from reference TRBV7-2 and TRBJ2-4): GAGVSQSPSNKVTEKGKDVELRCDPISGHTALYWYRQSLGQGLEFLIYFQGNSAPDKSGLPSDRFSAERTGGSVSTLTIQRTQQEDSAVYLCASSLAHSSNIQYFGAGTRLSVL.

This clone occurred many times. This sequence joins TRBV7-8 and TRBJ2-1; perhaps TRBD1 as D (6 bases). CDR1 is SGHVS and CDR2 is FQNEAQ in the germline V gene. V lost 1 base and J lost 0, with 13 bases in between. The CDR3 length is 17 residues. The CDR3 DNA reads TGTGCCAGCAGCTTAGGGGGGCAGTCGAGCTCCTACAATGAGCAGTTCTTC. This encodes CASSLGGQSSSYNEQFF. Together with reference TRBV7-8 and TRBJ2-1, the CDR3 gives the full variable domain: GAGVSQSPRYKVAKRGQDVALRCDPISGHVSLFWYQQALGQGPEFLTYFQNEAQLDKSGLPSDRFFAERPEGSVSTLKIQRTQQEDSAVYLCASSLGGQSSSYNEQFFGPGTRLTVL.

The chain joins TRBV10-2 to TRBJ1-2, with TRBD1 identical over 7 bases. J gave up 4 bases and V 3 bases, and 8 bases lay outside the gene matches. The CDR3 spans 15 residues. Germline CDR1 reads WSHSY; CDR2 reads SAAADI. The CDR3 loop reads CASSDTHRGGYGYTF. DNA for the CDR3: TGCGCCAGCAGTGATACCCACAGGGGTGGCTATGGCTACACCTTC.

The chain carries TRBV10-3 and TRBJ2-2, with D perhaps matching TRBD1 (6 bases). Trimming removed 3 bases from V and 5 bases from J, with 13 bases in between. This CDR3 comprises 15 residues. CDR1 ENHRY and CDR2 SYGVKD come from the germline V gene. CDR3 bases: TGTGCCATCAGTGACCAGGGGTACGGAACCGGGGAGCTGTTTTTT. Protein: CAISDQGYGTGELFF.

The V call is TRBV14, the J call TRBJ1-3; tentatively, D is TRBD1 (6 bases). CDR1 and CDR2 from the germline V gene are SGHDN and FVKESK. This CDR3 has 11 amino acids. The V end lost 1 base, the J end lost 14 bases, and 9 bases lay between the germline ends. The CDR3 protein is CASSQADRLYF. CDR3 in DNA: TGTGCCAGCAGCCAAGCGGACAGACTATATTTT.

CDR3 residues: CASSLASLDTGELFF. In DNA, the CDR3 is TGCGCCAGCAGCTTGGCTAGCCTGGACACCGGGGAGCTGTTTTTT. The rearrangement joins TRBV5-1 to TRBJ2-2; tentatively, D is TRBD2 (5 bases). The CDR3 has 15 residues. V was shortened by 0 bases and J by 3 bases, with 9 bases between the two germline ends. CDR1 and CDR2 (germline): SGHRS, YFSETQ.

The chain uses TRBV28 and TRBJ1-4, with D possibly TRBD1 on 6 matching bases. Trimming shortened V by 1 base and J by 7 bases, and 13 bases separated the two germline ends. In germline, CDR1 is MDHEN, CDR2 SYDVKM. The CDR3 sequence is 15 residues long. The CDR3 region is CASSLYGGFGEKLFF. For the CDR3, the DNA is TGTGCCAGCAGTTTATATGGGGGCTTCGGTGAAAAACTGTTTTTT.

The chain couples TRBV5-1 to TRBJ2-5; no clear D gene. Germline CDR1 reads SGHRS; CDR2 reads YFSETQ. V was cut by 1 base and J by 1 base, with 5 bases left in between. The CDR3 totals 13 residues. The CDR3 protein is CASSLQSQETQYF. The CDR3, as DNA: TGCGCCAGCAGCTTGCAATCCCAAGAGACCCAGTACTTC.

The chain employs TRBV30 and TRBJ2-1; weak D call: TRBD2 (5 bases). This CDR3 is 13 amino acids long. Germline CDR1 is GTSNPN and CDR2 is SVGIG (reference sequence). The ends were cut back, 3 bases at V and 6 bases at J, with 12 bases in the middle. The CDR3, as DNA: TGTGCCTGGAGAGTGGGTCGGGGCAATGAGCAGTTCTTC. Translation: CAWRVGRGNEQFF.

The chain combines TRBV24-1 with TRBJ1-1, with TRBD1 matching 9 bases. Germline-derived CDR1 and CDR2 are KGHDR and SFDVKD. This CDR3 is built from 15 residues. Losses at the gene ends were 10 bases for V and 3 bases for J; bases not matched to a gene: 11. The CDR3 here is CATTGTGKGDTEAFF. For the CDR3, the DNA is TGTGCCACTACCGGGACAGGGAAGGGGGACACTGAAGCTTTCTTT.

The genes are TRBV19 and TRBJ2-4, with 8 nucleotides matching TRBD1. The germline V gene has CDR1 LNHDA and CDR2 SQIVND (reference sequence). The V gene end was trimmed by 4 bases and the J gene end by 7 bases; junction bases not matched to a gene: 6. This CDR3 region has 14 residues. CDR3 region: CASSTGQASNIQYF. As DNA, the CDR3 is TGTGCCAGTAGTACGGGACAGGCGAGTAACATTCAGTACTTC.

This chain joins TRBV5-1 and TRBJ2-7; 7 bases map to TRBD2. With V trimmed by 5 bases and J by 0 bases, 5 bases remained unmatched. Germline-derived CDR1 and CDR2 are SGHRS and YFSETQ. This CDR3 has 14 residues. In DNA form, the CDR3 reads TGCGCCAGCAGAAGCGGGGATAGCTCCTACGAGCAGTACTTC. This gives the protein CASRSGDSSYEQYF. The full variable domain, with the rest looked up from reference TRBV5-1 and TRBJ2-7, is KAGVTQTPRYLIKTRGQQVTLSCSPISGHRSVSWYQQTPGQGLQFLFEYFSETQRNKGNFPGRFSGRQFSNSRSEMNVSTLELGDSALYLCASRSGDSSYEQYFGPGTRLTVT.

V and J are TRBV6-1 and TRBJ2-5; D not certain. The CDR3 totals 16 residues. Germline V gene data show CDR1 as MNHNS and CDR2 as SASEGT. The V end was cut by 4 bases, the J end by 2 bases, with 17 bases between. The CDR3 region is CASSARFGEVQETQYF. The CDR3 DNA is TGTGCCAGCAGTGCCCGGTTCGGAGAGGTACAAGAGACCCAGTACTTC.

This chain joins TRBV9 and TRBJ2-6; 7 bases agree with TRBD1. The CDR3 consists of 18 residues. V shed 1 base and J 0 bases; nucleotides not matched to a gene: 7. From germline, CDR1 is SGDLS and CDR2 YYNGEE. DNA of the CDR3: TGTGCCAGCAGCGTATCCGGGACAGACCTCTCTGGGGCCAACGTCCTGACTTTC. Translated: CASSVSGTDLSGANVLTF.

The V call is TRBV29-1, the J call TRBJ2-7; 12 bases line up with TRBD2. Germline V gene sequence: CDR1 SQVTM, CDR2 ANQGSEA. V lost 6 bases, J lost 7 bases, and 13 bases stayed unmatched. This CDR3 region has 15 residues. As DNA, the CDR3 is TGCAGCGTGGGGGTGGTCCTAGCGGGAGGGCTGGAGCAGTACTTC. Residues: CSVGVVLAGGLEQYF.

CDR3 nucleotides: TGTGCCAGCAGCCAAGGTCCCTCAGGAGGTCAGCCCCAGCATTTT. Translation: CASSQGPSGGQPQHF. The V and J genes are TRBV3-1 (or the pseudogene TRBV3-2) and TRBJ1-5, with D unclear. V lost 1 base, J lost 6 bases, and 13 bases lay in between. The CDR3 sequence is 15 residues long. CDR1 is LGHDT, CDR2 YNNKEL, per germline (reference sequence).

The chain uses TRBV9 and TRBJ1-3; D is perhaps TRBD1 (6 bases). CDR1 and CDR2 from the germline V gene are SGDLS and YYNGEE. This CDR3 region has 16 residues. The germline V and J ends were trimmed by 4 bases and 0 bases, with 14 bases remaining between them. In nucleotides, the CDR3 is TGTGCCAGCAGCTCCGGACAGAGGGGCTCTGGAAACACCATATATTTT. Its protein product is CASSSGQRGSGNTIYF.

The rearrangement uses TRBV11-2 and TRBJ1-2; 8 bases fit TRBD1. The CDR3 has 15 amino acids. V gave up 6 bases and J gave up 8 bases; unmatched junction bases: 14. The germline gives CDR1 SGHAT, CDR2 FQNNGV. CDR3 in DNA: TGTGCCAGCAGGATTGACAGGGGCTCTACCTTGGGCTACACCTTC. It translates to CASRIDRGSTLGYTF.

V gene TRBV7-2 combines with J gene TRBJ2-3, with D possibly matching TRBD2 (6 bases). The germline V gene has CDR1 SGHTA and CDR2 FQGNSA. V shed 0 bases and J shed 6 bases, with 16 bases lying between them. The CDR3 is 16 amino acids. CDR3 sequence: CASSLAGVGGGDTQYF. The CDR3 nucleotides are TGTGCCAGCAGCTTAGCCGGCGTCGGGGGTGGGGATACGCAGTATTTT.

The CDR3 DNA sequence: TGTGCCAGCAGCTTAAGCGGTGGGGGGGCGCGCGGCTACACCTTC. Amino acids: CASSLSGGGARGYTF. This chain connects TRBV11-2 to TRBJ1-2; TRBD1 is a possible D gene (6 bases). Germline CDR1 is SGHAT and CDR2 is FQNNGV. CDR3 length equals 15 residues. The V end lost 2 bases, the J end lost 8 bases, and 18 bases lay between the germline ends.

The chain couples TRBV9 to TRBJ1-5; D is unclear. The CDR3 runs to 15 residues. Germline lookup yields CDR1 SGDLS and CDR2 YYNGEE. The V and J ends lost 4 bases and 6 bases respectively, with 17 bases between them. The CDR3 sequence is CASSPQSGLGQPQHF. CDR3 bases: TGTGCCAGCAGCCCCCAGAGCGGTCTGGGTCAGCCCCAGCATTTT.

The chain is built from TRBV25-1 and TRBJ1-2; 7 bases agree with TRBD1. The V gene end was trimmed by 0 bases and the J gene end by 4 bases; junction bases not matched to a gene: 11. CDR1 and CDR2 (germline): MGHDK, SYGVNS. The CDR3 is 17 amino acids. The CDR3: CASSEYIRGRLGYGYTF. The CDR3 bases are TGTGCCAGCAGTGAATATATAAGGGGGCGACTCGGCTATGGCTACACCTTC.

This clone occurred once. The V call is TRBV9, the J call TRBJ2-1; 9 nucleotides match TRBD2. Germline CDR1 SGDLS, CDR2 YYNGEE. This CDR3 has 13 amino acids. J lost 11 bases, V lost 0 bases, and 3 bases had no gene match. The CDR3: CASSVGLAGKQFF. The CDR3, as DNA: TGTGCCAGCAGCGTAGGGCTAGCGGGGAAGCAGTTCTTC. The whole variable domain, remainder taken from reference TRBV9 and TRBJ2-1, is DSGVTQTPKHLITATGQRVTLRCSPRSGDLSVYWYQQSLDQGLQFLIQYYNGEERAKGNILERFSAQQFPDLHSELNLSSLELGDSALYFCASSVGLAGKQFFGPGTRLTVL.

The V and J genes are TRBV4-2 and TRBJ1-6; D is uncertain. The CDR3 runs 14 residues. Germline CDR1 is LGHNA and CDR2 is YNFKEQ. V shed 6 bases and J shed 8 bases, with 14 bases lying between them. The CDR3 spells CASSAGRTDSPLHF. CDR3 DNA sequence: TGTGCCAGCAGTGCGGGCCGAACTGATTCACCCCTCCACTTT.

This CDR3 reads CASSLELALVGGELFF. In DNA, the CDR3 is TGCGCCAGCAGCTTGGAACTAGCCCTGGTTGGCGGGGAGCTGTTTTTT. The rearrangement uses TRBV5-1 and TRBJ2-2; D perhaps matches TRBD2 (6 bases). Germline V CDR1 and CDR2: SGHRS, YFSETQ. With 0 bases removed from V and 7 bases from J, the gap between germline ends came to 16 bases. The CDR3 length is 16 residues.

The rearrangement uses TRBV29-1 and TRBJ2-2, with a weak D call TRBD2 (6 bases). V lost 4 bases, J lost 3 bases, and 12 bases lay in between. The CDR3 runs 14 residues. Germline CDR1 and CDR2: SQVTM and ANQGSEA. This CDR3 reads CSVAIGSYTGELFF. The CDR3 coding sequence is TGCAGCGTTGCGATCGGGAGCTACACCGGGGAGCTGTTTTTT.

This chain uses TRBV3-1 (or the pseudogene TRBV3-2) with TRBJ2-5, with 11 bases that match TRBD2. This CDR3 spans 14 amino acids. Trimming at V came to 6 bases and at J to 2 bases, leaving 2 bases not matched to a gene. CDR1 is LGHDT, CDR2 YNNKEL, per germline (reference sequence). CDR3 coding DNA: TGTGCCAGCAGTCTAGCGGGGGGACAAGAGACCCAGTACTTC. Its protein is CASSLAGGQETQYF.